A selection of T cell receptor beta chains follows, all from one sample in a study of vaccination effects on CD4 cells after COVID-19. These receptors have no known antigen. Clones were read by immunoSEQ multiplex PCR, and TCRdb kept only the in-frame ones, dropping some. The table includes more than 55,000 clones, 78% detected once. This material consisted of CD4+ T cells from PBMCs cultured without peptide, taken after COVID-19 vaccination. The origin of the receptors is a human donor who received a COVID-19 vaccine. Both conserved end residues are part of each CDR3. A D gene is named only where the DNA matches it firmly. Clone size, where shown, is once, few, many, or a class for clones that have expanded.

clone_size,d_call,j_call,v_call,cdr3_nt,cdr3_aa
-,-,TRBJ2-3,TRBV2,TGTGCCAGCAGTCTGGACAGAGGCACAGATACGCAGTATTTT,CASSLDRGTDTQYF
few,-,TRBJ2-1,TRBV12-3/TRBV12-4,TGTGCCAGCACACAGGGGGGGAATGAGCAGTTCTTC,CASTQGGNEQFF
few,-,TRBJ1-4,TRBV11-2,TGTGCCAGCAGCATCTCCCTTATGGGGTCACCTAATGAAAAACTGTTTTTT,CASSISLMGSPNEKLFF
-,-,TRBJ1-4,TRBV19,TGTGCCAGTAGGAACCGACCAAATGAAAAACTGTTTTTT,CASRNRPNEKLFF
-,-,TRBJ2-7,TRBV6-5,TGTGCCAGCAGTTACCTCCAGGGGACGGGCGAGCAGTACTTC,CASSYLQGTGEQYF
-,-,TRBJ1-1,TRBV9,TGTGCCAGCAGCGGCCGTGGGGGCACTGAAGCTTTCTTT,CASSGRGGTEAFF
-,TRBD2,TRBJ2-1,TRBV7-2,TGTGCCAGCAGCTTAGGGGCGGGAGGGCCGAGGAATGAGCAGTTCTTC,CASSLGAGGPRNEQFF
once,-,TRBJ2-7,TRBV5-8,TGTGCCAGCAACCCCCCGGGGGCGGGCATCTACGAGCAGTACTTC,CASNPPGAGIYEQYF
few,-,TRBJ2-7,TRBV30,TGTGCCTGGAGTGTGTCTTCATACGAGCAGTACTTC,CAWSVSSYEQYF
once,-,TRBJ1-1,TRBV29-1,TGCAGCGTTGGCCGGGTGGGGGAGGGCACTGAAGCTTTCTTT,CSVGRVGEGTEAFF
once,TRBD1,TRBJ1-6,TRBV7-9,TGTGCCAGCAGCTTTACAGGGGGCTCCTATAATTCACCCCTCCACTTT,CASSFTGGSYNSPLHF
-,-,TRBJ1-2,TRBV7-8,TGTGCCAGCAGCTTAGAGGACGGCGTTTATGGCTACACCTTC,CASSLEDGVYGYTF
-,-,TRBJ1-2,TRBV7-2,TGTGCCAGCAGCCGACTGAAACTGTCTGGCTACACCTTC,CASSRLKLSGYTF
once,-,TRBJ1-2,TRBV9,TGTGCCAGCAGTAGGGACCCCGATAACTATGGCTACACCTTC,CASSRDPDNYGYTF
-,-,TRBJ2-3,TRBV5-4,TGTGCCAGCAGCCCTGGATGGGAGCGGCTTTTGTCTAGCACAGATACGCAGTATTTT,CASSPGWERLLSSTDTQYF
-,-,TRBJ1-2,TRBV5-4,TGTGCCAGCAGACCCGCTGGGGGAACCTCGTCCGGCTACACCTTC,CASRPAGGTSSGYTF
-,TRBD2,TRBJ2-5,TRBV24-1,TGTGCCACCAGTGGGACTAGCGGGAGGGAAGAGACCCAGTACTTC,CATSGTSGREETQYF
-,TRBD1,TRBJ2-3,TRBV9,TGTGCCAGCAGCTCCACAGGGGGTGGGACGGATACGCAGTATTTT,CASSSTGGGTDTQYF
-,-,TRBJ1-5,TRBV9,TGTGCCAGCAGCCCAGGGATGGGCCAGCCCCAGCATTTT,CASSPGMGQPQHF
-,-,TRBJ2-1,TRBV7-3,TGTGCCAGCAGCGCCGCCACATGGGATGAGCAGTTCTTC,CASSAATWDEQFF
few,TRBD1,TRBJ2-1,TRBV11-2,TGTGCCAGCAGCCCCCGGGACAGGGGCTCCTACAATGAGCAGTTCTTC,CASSPRDRGSYNEQFF
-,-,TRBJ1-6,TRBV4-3,TGCGCCAGCAGCCAAGCGCCTTCCAATTCACCCCTCCACTTT,CASSQAPSNSPLHF
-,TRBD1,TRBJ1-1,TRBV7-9,TGTGCCAGCAGCCGGCACCCACAGGGGGCGAGTGAAGCTTTCTTT,CASSRHPQGASEAFF
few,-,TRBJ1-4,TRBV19,TGTGCCAGTAGCCCTCGGGGGGCAGGTGAAAAACTGTTTTTT,CASSPRGAGEKLFF